These 18 T cell receptor beta chains were all obtained from the same sample, sequenced in a study of shared clonotypes between healthy human individuals. The table came from immunoSEQ multiplex PCR; TCRdb's copy has only in-frame clones and leaves some out. This sample has about 1 million clones, with about 75% found just once. Material: memory CD4+ T cells sorted from blood. Subset reported: CD45RA-negative fraction. The receptors were sampled from a man between 18 and 35 years old in good health.

The chain recombines TRBV10-1 with TRBJ2-3; D may be TRBD1 or TRBD2 (5 bases each). Trimming pared 3 bases from V and 6 bases from J, leaving 19 bases between. The CDR3 extends over 16 amino acids. The germline V gene encodes CDR1 WNHNN and CDR2 SYGVQD (reference sequence). The CDR3 loop reads CASSDAGIPNRDTQYF. CDR3 DNA sequence: TGCGCCAGCAGTGATGCCGGGATTCCTAACAGGGATACGCAGTATTTT.

The chain uses TRBV5-6 and TRBJ2-3; 10 positions match TRBD1. J was trimmed by 3 bases and V by 3 bases; bases with no gene match: 7. Germline V gene lookup returns CDR1 SGHDT and CDR2 YYEEEE. The CDR3 consists of 16 residues. CDR3 bases: TGTGCCAGCAGCTCACCCGGGACAGGGGAGACAGATACGCAGTATTTT. Its translation: CASSSPGTGETDTQYF.

The rearrangement uses TRBV28 and TRBJ2-1; no firm D call. The CDR3 spans 13 residues. V lost 8 bases and J 10 bases, leaving 18 bases between the germline ends. The germline V gene has CDR1 MDHEN and CDR2 SYDVKM. This chain's CDR3 is CASSASRVQEQFF. The DNA for the CDR3 is TGTGCCAGCTCCGCGAGTCGGGTCCAGGAGCAGTTCTTC.

A remark on this clone: A single base separates this from a much larger clone, so it may be a read error. The chain uses TRBV9 and TRBJ1-2; TRBD1 agrees at 7 bases. The CDR3 has 12 residues. J gave up 4 bases and V 3 bases, and 0 bases lay outside the gene matches. Germline values: CDR1 SGDLS, CDR2 YYNGEE. In nucleotides, the CDR3 is TGTGCCAGCAGCGGACAGGGCTATGGCTACACCTTC. It yields the protein CASSGQGYGYTF.

The chain couples TRBV2 to TRBJ2-4; no clear D. The V end lost 6 bases, the J end lost 5 bases, and 8 bases lay between the germline ends. Germline lookup yields CDR1 SNHLY and CDR2 FYNNEI. This CDR3 spans 12 amino acids. The CDR3 sequence: CASSETENIQYF. The DNA for the CDR3 is TGTGCCAGCAGCGAAACTGAAAACATTCAGTACTTC.

V gene TRBV2 combines with J gene TRBJ2-7, with 15 nucleotides matching TRBD2. This CDR3 region has 14 residues. Looked up from germline, CDR1 is SNHLY and CDR2 is FYNNEI. V shed 6 bases, J shed 7 bases, and the junction held 4 bases outside the gene matches. The CDR3 DNA reads as TGTGCCAGCAGGGGACTAGCGGGAGGTAGGGAGCAGTACTTC. It codes for CASRGLAGGREQYF.

This clone was seen a handful of times. A far larger clone is just one base off, so this is likely a read error. The CDR3 here is CASRDNYGYTF. CDR3 DNA sequence: TGTGCCAGCAGAGATAACTATGGCTACACCTTC. This chain links TRBV6-1 with TRBJ1-2; no clear D gene. The CDR3 is 11 amino acids. Germline CDR1 and CDR2: MNHNS and SASEGT. V lost 6 bases and J 1 base, leaving 3 bases between the germline ends.

The chain is built from TRBV20-1 and TRBJ1-2; perhaps TRBD1 as D (5 bases). The CDR3 consists of 11 residues. Germline CDR1 DFQATT, CDR2 SNEGSKA (reference sequence). Trimming took 6 bases from V and 6 from J, leaving 11 bases between them. This chain's CDR3 is CSAAGTHGYTF. CDR3 nucleotides: TGCAGTGCCGCCGGGACCCATGGCTACACCTTC.

This clone was found a few times. The rearrangement uses TRBV27 and TRBJ1-5, with D perhaps TRBD1 (5 bases). Trimming pared 5 bases from V and 1 base from J, leaving 9 bases between. The CDR3 spans 14 residues. The germline V gene has CDR1 MNHEY and CDR2 SMNVEV (reference sequence). The CDR3 spells CASSARVSNQPQHF. The CDR3 nucleotides are TGTGCCAGCAGTGCCAGGGTGAGCAATCAGCCCCAGCATTTT.

In the case of this clone: This specimen includes other DNA sequences encoding the same CDR3. This chain links TRBV9 with TRBJ1-1, with 8 nucleotides matching TRBD1. Per germline, CDR1 SGDLS and CDR2 YYNGEE. The CDR3 contains 15 residues. The J segment lost 3 bases and the V segment lost 0 bases, leaving 4 bases of the junction unmatched. The CDR3 is CASSVGQGADTEAFF. The CDR3 DNA sequence: TGTGCCAGCAGCGTAGGTCAGGGGGCTGACACTGAAGCTTTCTTT. The complete variable domain, with remaining parts taken from reference TRBV9 and TRBJ1-1, reads DSGVTQTPKHLITATGQRVTLRCSPRSGDLSVYWYQQSLDQGLQFLIQYYNGEERAKGNILERFSAQQFPDLHSELNLSSLELGDSALYFCASSVGQGADTEAFFGQGTRLTVV.

V and J are TRBV18 and TRBJ2-7, with D tentatively TRBD2 (5 bases). Trimming took 3 bases from V and 6 from J, leaving 21 bases between them. The CDR3 is 16 amino acids. CDR1 is KGHSH, CDR2 LQKENI, per germline. The CDR3 nucleotides read TGTGCCAGCTCACCTGACCTCCCCGGCTCACGGGGCGAGCAGTACTTC. This encodes CASSPDLPGSRGEQYF.

The sample holds one count of this clone. This chain uses TRBV11-2 with TRBJ2-5, with a tentative D call TRBD2 (5 bases). Trimming took off 3 bases at V and 2 bases at J, with 13 bases between the two ends. CDR3 length: 15 amino acids. CDR1 SGHAT and CDR2 FQNNGV come from the germline V gene. The CDR3 loop reads CASSLGLSGQETQYF. The CDR3 coding sequence is TGTGCCAGCAGCTTGGGCCTCTCGGGGCAAGAGACCCAGTACTTC.

The chain recombines TRBV10-3 with TRBJ2-6, with 7 nucleotides matching TRBD1. The germline CDR1 and CDR2 sequences are ENHRY and SYGVKD. Unmatched junction bases numbered 10, after V lost 11 bases and J lost 0 bases. The length of the CDR3 is 16 residues. In DNA, the CDR3 is TGTGCCGCCGGACCAGGGGGTTCCTCTGGGGCCAACGTCCTGACTTTC. It specifies CAAGPGGSSGANVLTF.

This chain uses TRBV30 with TRBJ1-3; 7 bases agree with TRBD1. Per the germline V gene, CDR1 is GTSNPN and CDR2 is SVGIG (reference sequence). The CDR3 has 14 residues. J gave up 0 bases and V 7 bases, and 6 bases lay outside the gene matches. CDR3 residues: CASQPGGSGNTIYF. Written as DNA, the CDR3 is TGTGCCTCACAACCAGGGGGCTCTGGAAACACCATATATTTT.

Of note for this clone: A read error may account for a junction end that differs from germline. This chain links TRBV18 with TRBJ2-2; D not resolved. This CDR3 has 14 residues. Germline lookup yields CDR1 KGHSH and CDR2 LQKENI. CDR3 coding DNA: TGTGCCAGCTCACCACCCTCGAAGACCGGGGAGCTGTTTTTT. It encodes CASSPPSKTGELFF. Using reference TRBV18 and TRBJ2-2 for the parts outside the CDR3, the full variable domain is NAGVMQNPRHLVRRRGQEARLRCSPMKGHSHVYWYRQLPEEGLKFMVYLQKENIIDESGMPKERFSAEFPKEGPSILRIQQVVRGDSAAYFCASSPPSKTGELFFGEGSRLTVL.

The rearrangement uses TRBV6-1 and TRBJ2-7; 8 bases align to TRBD1. Trimming cost V 0 bases and J 2 bases; bases outside gene matches: 9. From germline, CDR1 is MNHNS and CDR2 SASEGT. The CDR3 contains 17 residues. CDR3 sequence: CASSEALSGTGPYEQYF. In DNA, the CDR3 is TGTGCCAGCAGTGAAGCGCTCTCCGGGACAGGTCCCTACGAGCAGTACTTC.

The gene calls are TRBV5-1 and TRBJ2-5; a possible D gene is TRBD2 (5 bases). The V gene's germline CDR1 is SGHRS and CDR2 YFSETQ. Trimming cost V 2 bases and J 5 bases, with 22 bases left between them. The CDR3 has 17 residues. DNA of the CDR3: TGCGCCAGCAGCTTACGACCAGGTCCGAGCGGCGGGGAGACCCAGTACTTC. The encoded protein is CASSLRPGPSGGETQYF. The variable domain in full, completed from reference TRBV5-1 and TRBJ2-5, reads KAGVTQTPRYLIKTRGQQVTLSCSPISGHRSVSWYQQTPGQGLQFLFEYFSETQRNKGNFPGRFSGRQFSNSRSEMNVSTLELGDSALYLCASSLRPGPSGGETQYFGPGTRLLVL.

At least ten counts were recorded for this clone. This chain connects TRBV9 to TRBJ2-7; D unresolved. Trimming stripped 3 bases from V and 6 bases from J, with 10 bases between. CDR3 size: 12 residues. Germline V gene sequence: CDR1 SGDLS, CDR2 YYNGEE. CDR3 in amino acids: CASSATEREQYF. CDR3 bases: TGTGCCAGCAGCGCCACCGAGCGCGAGCAGTACTTC.